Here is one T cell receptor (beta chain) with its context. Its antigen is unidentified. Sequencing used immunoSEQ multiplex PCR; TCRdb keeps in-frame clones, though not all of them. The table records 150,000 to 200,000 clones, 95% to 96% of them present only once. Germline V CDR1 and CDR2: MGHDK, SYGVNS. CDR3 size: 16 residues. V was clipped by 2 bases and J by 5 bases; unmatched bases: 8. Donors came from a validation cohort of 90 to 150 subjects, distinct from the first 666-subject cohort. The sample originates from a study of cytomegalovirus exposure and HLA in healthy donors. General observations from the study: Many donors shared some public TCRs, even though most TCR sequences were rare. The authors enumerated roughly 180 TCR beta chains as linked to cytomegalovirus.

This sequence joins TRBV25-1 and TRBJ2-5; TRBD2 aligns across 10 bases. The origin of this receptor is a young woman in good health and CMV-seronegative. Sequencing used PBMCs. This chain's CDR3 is CASSEGVAGGLETQYF. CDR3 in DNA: TGTGCCAGCAGTGAAGGGGTAGCGGGGGGTTTGGAGACCCAGTACTTC. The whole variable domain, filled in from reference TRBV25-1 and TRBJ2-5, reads EADIYQTPRYLVIGTGKKITLECSQTMGHDKMYWYQQDPGMELHLIHYSYGVNSTEKGDLSSESTVSRIRTEHFPLTLESARPSHTSQYLCASSEGVAGGLETQYFGPGTRLLVL.